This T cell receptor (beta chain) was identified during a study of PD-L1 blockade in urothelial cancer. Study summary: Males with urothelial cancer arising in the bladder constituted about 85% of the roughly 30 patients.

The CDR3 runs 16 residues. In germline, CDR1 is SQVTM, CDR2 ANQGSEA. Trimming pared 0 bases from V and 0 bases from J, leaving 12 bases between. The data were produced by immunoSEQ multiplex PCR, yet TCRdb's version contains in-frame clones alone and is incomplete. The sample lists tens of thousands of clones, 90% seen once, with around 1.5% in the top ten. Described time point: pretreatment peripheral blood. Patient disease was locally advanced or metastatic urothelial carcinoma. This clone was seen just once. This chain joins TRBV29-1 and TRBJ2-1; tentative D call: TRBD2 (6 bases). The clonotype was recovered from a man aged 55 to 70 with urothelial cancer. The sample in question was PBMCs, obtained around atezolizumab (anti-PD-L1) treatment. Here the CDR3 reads CSVEEGGGSSYNEQFF. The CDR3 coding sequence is TGCAGCGTTGAAGAAGGCGGAGGGAGCTCCTACAATGAGCAGTTCTTC.